This TCR beta chain was identified during a study of T cells in Graves' hyperthyroidism and ophthalmopathy. Trimming removed 6 bases from V and 10 bases from J; junction bases left unmatched: 12. CDR3 size: 16 residues. Germline CDR1 reads MDHEN; CDR2 reads SYDVKM. Regions amplified from RNA transcripts were the TCR beta CDR3 regions. An initial round of RT-PCR targeting the TCR CDR3 relied on the HTBI primer set. MiXCR, run by TCRdb on the multiplex PCR reads, gives a single entry per CDR3 protein. The profile shows around 360,000 distinct CDR3 sequences, roughly 15% of them singletons. Enrolled ophthalmopathy patients presented with a Clinical Activity Score of at least 3, a NOSPECS grade of at least 4, and disease duration under 3 months. In making diagnoses, clinical symptoms, serum thyroxine and TRAb, thyroid ultrasound and orbital computed tomography were all used. PBMCs were obtained from about 9 ml fresh peripheral blood.

This clonotype occurred many times. The chain carries TRBV28 and TRBJ2-3; 14 bases fit TRBD2. The origin of this receptor is a woman aged 55-70 years with Graves' ophthalmopathy. Sequencing was performed on blood. For the CDR3, the DNA is TGTGCCAGCAGCTCCCCGGGACTAGCGGGAGCGGGTTCGCAGTATTTT. It is translated as CASSSPGLAGAGSQYF.